The next 26 T cell receptor beta chains were all read from a single sample in a study of OX40 agonist ivuxolimab in advanced cancers. Using immunoSEQ multiplex PCR, the repertoire was profiled, and TCRdb retains in-frame clones only, with some absent. The sample carries more than 45,000 clones, approximately 82% recorded once. This specimen consisted of CD4+ or CD8+ T cells sorted from blood, obtained in a trial of the OX40 agonist ivuxolimab. All receptors derive from an adult with an advanced solid tumor such as melanoma, head and neck, liver or kidney cancer.

This clone was counted between two and nine times. The chain uses TRBV2 and TRBJ1-1, with D possibly being TRBD1 (5 bases). Trimming removed 5 bases from V and 3 bases from J, with 10 bases in between. Per germline, CDR1 SNHLY and CDR2 FYNNEI. The CDR3 covers 13 residues. The CDR3 sequence is CASSLQGYTEAFF. The DNA of the CDR3 is TGTGCCAGCAGTCTCCAGGGATACACTGAAGCTTTCTTT.

The chain recombines TRBV5-5 with TRBJ1-1; D gene uncertain. Germline V gives CDR1 SGHKS, CDR2 YYEKEE (reference sequence). The CDR3 extends over 13 amino acids. Trimming removed 5 bases from V and 1 base from J, with 9 bases in between. The CDR3 DNA sequence: TGTGCCAGCAGGAAGCAGGAGAACACTGAAGCTTTCTTT. Translated, it gives CASRKQENTEAFF.

This clone is classed as medium-sized. V and J are TRBV27 and TRBJ1-3, with a weak D call TRBD1 (6 bases). V dropped 4 bases and J dropped 2 bases, with 21 bases sitting between them. This CDR3 has 18 amino acids. Germline CDR1 MNHEY, CDR2 SMNVEV (reference sequence). CDR3 DNA sequence: TGTGCCAGCAGTTCATCCCCGAGAGCGGGACAACCTGGAAACACCATATATTTT. Protein: CASSSSPRAGQPGNTIYF.

The chain's CDR3 is CASSSWTSGGPYEQYF. CDR3 DNA: TGTGCCAGTAGTTCTTGGACTAGCGGGGGACCCTACGAGCAGTACTTC. The V and J genes are TRBV19 and TRBJ2-7; 13 positions match TRBD2. Germline CDR1 LNHDA, CDR2 SQIVND (reference sequence). The junction had 6 bases not matched to a gene; V was cut back by 5 bases and J by 2 bases. The CDR3 has 16 amino acids.

This chain joins TRBV9 and TRBJ2-5; 9 bases are a match to TRBD2. The CDR3 has 16 amino acids. With V trimmed by 0 bases and J by 5 bases, 8 bases remained unmatched. Per the germline V gene, CDR1 is SGDLS and CDR2 is YYNGEE. The CDR3 DNA is TGTGCCAGCAGCGTAGCTGCTAGCGGGACCTGGGAGACCCAGTACTTC. Amino acid sequence: CASSVAASGTWETQYF.

The chain couples TRBV7-9 to TRBJ1-1; the D gene is possibly TRBD1 (6 bases). The CDR3 has 15 amino acids. Trimming left V 4 bases short and J 6 bases short, with 18 bases between. The germline CDR1 and CDR2 sequences are SEHNR and FQNEAQ (reference sequence). CDR3 DNA: TGTGCCAGCAGCTGGGAGGGGGTTCGCACCCCTGAAGCTTTCTTT. As protein: CASSWEGVRTPEAFF.

This chain joins TRBV4-2 and TRBJ1-6, with 10 positions matching TRBD1. This CDR3 spans 15 amino acids. Germline V CDR1 and CDR2: LGHNA, YNFKEQ. V was pared by 5 bases and J by 7 bases, with 5 bases of the junction left unmatched. The CDR3: CASSLGQGLNSPLHF. The DNA for the CDR3 is TGTGCCAGCAGCTTGGGACAGGGGCTAAATTCACCCCTCCACTTT.

This rearrangement joins TRBV7-6 to TRBJ2-2, with no clear D. The CDR3 contains 16 residues. CDR1 is SGHVS, CDR2 FNYEAQ, per germline. V was cut by 3 bases and J by 0 bases, with 11 bases left in between. CDR3 coding DNA: TGTGCCAGCAGCTTCAGCATCAGGCCGAACACCGGGGAGCTGTTTTTT. It codes for CASSFSIRPNTGELFF.

This clone was seen only a few times. The chain combines TRBV7-2 with TRBJ1-6; 9 nucleotides agree with TRBD1. The V segment lost 3 bases and the J segment 7 bases; nucleotides outside the gene matches: 1. Germline CDR1 is SGHTA and CDR2 is FQGNSA. This CDR3 comprises 14 residues. CDR3 amino acids: CASSFGTGNSPLHF. CDR3 sequence (DNA): TGTGCCAGCAGCTTCGGGACAGGGAATTCACCCCTCCACTTT.

The chain is built from TRBV6-5 and TRBJ2-5, with 7 positions matching TRBD2. The junction had 10 bases not matched to a gene; V was cut back by 2 bases and J by 4 bases. The CDR3 is made up of 16 amino acids. Germline CDR1 MNHEY, CDR2 SVGAGI. CDR3 nucleotides: TGTGCCAGCAGTTACAGTGGGAGGGGTTATGGAGAGACCCAGTACTTC. Encoded protein: CASSYSGRGYGETQYF.

This chain connects TRBV7-2 to TRBJ2-5; D is ambiguous. Germline CDR1 and CDR2: SGHTA and FQGNSA. The CDR3 length is 13 residues. Trimming left V 3 bases short and J 1 base short, with 6 bases between. CDR3 DNA: TGTGCCAGCAGCTTTCCACCCCAAGAGACCCAGTACTTC. Translation: CASSFPPQETQYF.

This clone was counted between two and nine times. The chain employs TRBV11-2 and TRBJ2-1; 7 bases line up with TRBD1. CDR1 and CDR2 (germline): SGHAT, FQNNGV. V lost 5 bases to trimming and J lost 4 bases; unmatched junction nucleotides: 5. The CDR3 covers 14 residues. The CDR3 reads CASSHGTEYNEQFF. CDR3 in DNA: TGTGCCAGCAGCCATGGGACAGAATACAATGAGCAGTTCTTC.

The chain carries TRBV10-3 and TRBJ1-1; D perhaps matches TRBD1 (6 bases). CDR1 ENHRY and CDR2 SYGVKD come from the germline V gene. The CDR3 has 16 residues. The germline V and J ends were trimmed by 2 bases and 10 bases, with 23 bases remaining between them. CDR3: CAISERGGKVEWGAFF. The CDR3 region has the DNA TGTGCCATCAGTGAGAGGGGGGGCAAAGTTGAGTGGGGAGCTTTCTTT.

This chain connects TRBV29-1 to TRBJ2-3; unclear D gene. The V gene's germline CDR1 is SQVTM and CDR2 ANQGSEA. Trimming pared 3 bases from V and 0 bases from J, leaving 13 bases between. The CDR3 loop spans 15 amino acids. CDR3 region: CSVDWVRQSTDTQYF. The CDR3 bases are TGCAGCGTTGATTGGGTCAGACAAAGCACAGATACGCAGTATTTT.

The chain couples TRBV18 to TRBJ2-7; 9 nucleotides match TRBD1. V lost 5 bases to trimming and J lost 0 bases; unmatched junction nucleotides: 8. CDR3 length equals 16 residues. Germline CDR1 is KGHSH and CDR2 is LQKENI. The CDR3, as DNA: TGTGCCAGCTCAATGGAGCCGGGACAGGGCTCCTACGAGCAGTACTTC. Translated: CASSMEPGQGSYEQYF.

This clone has just a few counts. The chain couples TRBV9 to TRBJ1-1, with D unresolved. V was clipped by 4 bases and J by 0 bases, with 10 bases between them. Germline V CDR1 and CDR2: SGDLS, YYNGEE. The CDR3 is made up of 14 amino acids. This chain's CDR3 is CASSSRLVNTEAFF. The CDR3 region has the DNA TGTGCCAGCAGCTCAAGGTTGGTGAACACTGAAGCTTTCTTT. The whole variable domain, remainder taken from reference TRBV9 and TRBJ1-1, is DSGVTQTPKHLITATGQRVTLRCSPRSGDLSVYWYQQSLDQGLQFLIQYYNGEERAKGNILERFSAQQFPDLHSELNLSSLELGDSALYFCASSSRLVNTEAFFGQGTRLTVV.

This clone appeared a few times. The V gene is TRBV19, the J gene TRBJ1-2; D perhaps matches TRBD1 (6 bases). This CDR3 contains 14 residues. Germline V CDR1 and CDR2: LNHDA, SQIVND (reference sequence). Trimming removed 4 bases from V and 4 bases from J, with 13 bases in between. CDR3 amino acids: CASSRSSDSYGYTF. In nucleotides, the CDR3 is TGTGCCAGTAGTAGATCTTCGGACAGCTATGGCTACACCTTC.

J is TRBJ2-2 and V is TRBV19; 7 nucleotides agree with TRBD2. Per the germline V gene, CDR1 is LNHDA and CDR2 is SQIVND (reference sequence). The junction had 16 bases not matched to a gene; V was cut back by 9 bases and J by 6 bases. This CDR3 is 16 amino acids long. The CDR3 nucleotides read TGTGCCAGCCGGAATAGCGGGTCCCCCGGGCCCGGGGAGCTGTTTTTT. Protein product: CASRNSGSPGPGELFF.

This chain links TRBV5-1 with TRBJ2-5; no reliable D call. The CDR3 spans 12 residues. V shed 4 bases and J shed 0 bases, with 4 bases lying between them. Germline lookup yields CDR1 SGHRS and CDR2 YFSETQ. The chain's CDR3 is CASSLDQETQYF. As DNA, the CDR3 is TGCGCCAGCAGCCTAGACCAAGAGACCCAGTACTTC.

The chain links TRBV7-8 to TRBJ1-5; D gene uncertain. The CDR3 contains 18 residues. The V end was cut by 1 base, the J end by 0 bases, with 16 bases between. CDR1 and CDR2 (germline): SGHVS, FQNEAQ. CDR3 in DNA: TGTGCCAGCAGCTTAGGTGTTCAGGCTGGGCATAGCAATCAGCCCCAGCATTTT. Residues: CASSLGVQAGHSNQPQHF.

The V and J genes are TRBV7-8 and TRBJ2-3; perhaps TRBD2 as D (6 bases). This CDR3 is built from 15 residues. V lost 5 bases and J 5 bases, leaving 17 bases between the germline ends. Germline-derived CDR1 and CDR2 are SGHVS and FQNEAQ. For the CDR3, the DNA is TGTGCCAGCAGCCCACCCGGGACTTCGGGAGATACGCAGTATTTT. This codes for CASSPPGTSGDTQYF.

This clone was counted a few times. The V gene is TRBV18, the J gene TRBJ1-1; the match to TRBD1 covers 8 bases. The V and J ends lost 4 bases and 5 bases, in that order; junction bases with no gene match: 6. The CDR3 runs 14 residues. Germline CDR1 KGHSH, CDR2 LQKENI. The DNA for the CDR3 is TGTGCCAGCTCACTGCAGGGGGCGCAGACTGAAGCTTTCTTT. The encoded protein is CASSLQGAQTEAFF.

A remark on this clone: Other DNA variants within this sample encode the same CDR3. V is TRBV9 and J is TRBJ1-5; 8 bases agree with TRBD1. The CDR3 runs 19 residues. Germline V lookup: CDR1 SGDLS, CDR2 YYNGEE. Trimming at V came to 0 bases and at J to 2 bases, leaving 13 bases not matched to a gene. CDR3 nucleotides: TGTGCCAGCAGCGTAGAGGACAGGGAAGGCGGCCCTGGCAATCAGCCCCAGCATTTT. Protein product: CASSVEDREGGPGNQPQHF. The full variable domain, rest sourced from reference TRBV9 and TRBJ1-5, is DSGVTQTPKHLITATGQRVTLRCSPRSGDLSVYWYQQSLDQGLQFLIQYYNGEERAKGNILERFSAQQFPDLHSELNLSSLELGDSALYFCASSVEDREGGPGNQPQHFGDGTRLSIL.

This sequence joins TRBV28 and TRBJ2-3; TRBD2 is a possible D gene (5 bases). The CDR3 sequence is 15 residues long. Trimming shortened V by 4 bases and J by 6 bases, and 17 bases separated the two germline ends. Germline V gene data show CDR1 as MDHEN and CDR2 as SYDVKM. The DNA for the CDR3 is TGTGCCAGCAGTTGGCATGGGGAGATGGCGGATACGCAGTATTTT. It yields the protein CASSWHGEMADTQYF.

The chain combines TRBV10-2 with TRBJ1-3; D unclear. CDR1 is WSHSY and CDR2 is SAAADI in the germline V gene. CDR3 length: 12 residues. The V end was cut by 2 bases, the J end by 4 bases, with 3 bases between. CDR3 sequence reads: CASSEGGNTIYF. The DNA for the CDR3 is TGCGCCAGCAGTGAGGGAGGAAACACCATATATTTT.

The chain recombines TRBV28 with TRBJ1-1, with D unresolved. This CDR3 region has 14 residues. The germline V gene has CDR1 MDHEN and CDR2 SYDVKM. V lost 5 bases, J lost 6 bases, and 16 bases lay in between. For the CDR3, the DNA is TGTGCCAGCAGTCGACCCGAGAGACGCCCTGAAGCTTTCTTT. This gives the protein CASSRPERRPEAFF.